The entry that follows covers one T cell receptor beta chain sequence. The antigen it recognizes is unknown. One junction end disagrees with the germline gene, perhaps due to a read error. The sample originates from a study of T cells after yellow fever vaccination (dated by TCRdb to between 2019 and 2020). A note on the overall study: The SMART-Seq v4 Ultra Low Input RNA kit was used to prepare libraries from fractions with low cell numbers. To track T-cell clones before and after primary and booster YFV17D yellow fever vaccination, bulk TCR alpha and beta repertoires were sequenced longitudinally. Two healthy male donors made up the cohort, one aged 18 to 29 years and the other aged 30 to 40 years. Blood was collected at multiple timepoints before and after primary and secondary immunization, and bulk PBMC replicates and cell subsets were isolated. Points the paper makes about the study in general: Because abundant contaminating clonotypes from the bulk population could be contained in FACS-sorted repertoires, computational filtering was required. A small share of clonotypes occurred in both CD4 and CD8 compartments, likely arising from convergent recombination. Most clones expanded after primary vaccination were re-detected after the booster (approximately 95% of CD4 and about 88% of CD8), suggesting broad memory maintenance. The study included only a couple of donors, which limits how far the findings can be generalized. Compared with the primary T-cell response, the secondary T-cell response was weaker but faster, peaking on day 5 rather than day 15.

TCR cDNA was made using 5'RACE template switching, a step that added a universal primer site and unique molecular identifiers. cDNA synthesis was primed from both the TCR alpha and TCR beta constant segments. Library amplification involved two PCR steps, and the second step added sample barcodes and sequencing adapters. Sequencing of the libraries was done on either Illumina HiSeq 2500 (2x100 bp) or NovaSeq (2x150 bp). The paper's data handling went like this. MIGEC was used to demultiplex reads and collapse the reads into UMI consensus sequences, and MiXCR was used for V(D)J alignment. Vaccine-responding clonotypes were defined with edgeR using replicate PBMC samples, requiring FDR below 0.01 and a log2 fold change above 5 up to day 15. Each bulk clonotype received a CD4 or CD8 identity based on whether the sequenced CD4 or CD8 repertoire contained that clonotype at higher abundance. Using fastp trimming at Q25 and MiXCR clonotype assembly, TCRdb reanalyzed the public sequencing data and kept in-frame beta chains. Each entry is one CDR3 protein sequence, shown with its most common DNA and genes. What appears here as the V and J calls and clone size reflects TCRdb's work, not the paper's. For this sample there are 310,000 or so distinct CDR3 sequences; about 6.6% appear just once. Roughly 19% of the sample is in the top ten clones.

The label giving this sample's treatment or condition can be read as: live attenuated yellow fever vaccine strain. Two biological replicates of bulk PBMCs were collected at each blood-draw timepoint. PBMCs were isolated from peripheral blood using a standard Ficoll-Paque protocol. TriZol was used to extract RNA from bulk PBMCs, from CD4 and CD8 fractions, and from dextramer-positive and dextramer-negative fractions. This receptor was obtained from a man younger than 35 who received the YFV17D yellow fever vaccine. Sequenced material: PBMCs, taken more than 40 days after the first yellow fever vaccination.

The DNA reads TGTGCCATCAGTTTCCGTCTTAGAGGGCCGTTCTTC. The translation is CAISFRLRGPFF. The chain is encoded by TRBV12-3 or TRBV12-4 joined to TRBJ2-1, and the D gene may be TRBD2, 5 bases matching. The CDR3 spans 12 residues, from the cysteine through the phenylalanine. The DNA shown is the 36-base CDR3, in frame from base 1.